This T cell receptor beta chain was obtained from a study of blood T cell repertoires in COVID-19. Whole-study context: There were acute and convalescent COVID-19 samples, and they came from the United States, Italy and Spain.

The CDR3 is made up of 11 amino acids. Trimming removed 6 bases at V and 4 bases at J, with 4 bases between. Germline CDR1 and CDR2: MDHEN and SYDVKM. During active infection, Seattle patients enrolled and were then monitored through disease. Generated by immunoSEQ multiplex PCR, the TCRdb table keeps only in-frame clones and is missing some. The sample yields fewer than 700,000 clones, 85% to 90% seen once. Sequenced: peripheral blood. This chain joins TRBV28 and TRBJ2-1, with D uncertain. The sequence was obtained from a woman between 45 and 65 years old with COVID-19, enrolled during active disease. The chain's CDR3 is CASRLYNEQFF. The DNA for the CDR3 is TGTGCCAGCAGACTTTACAATGAGCAGTTCTTC. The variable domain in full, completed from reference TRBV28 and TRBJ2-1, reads DVKVTQSSRYLVKRTGEKVFLECVQDMDHENMFWYRQDPGLGLRLIYFSYDVKMKEKGDIPEGYSVSREKKERFSLILESASTNQTSMYLCASRLYNEQFFGPGTRLTVL.